This TCR beta chain emerged from a study of read filtering for tumor transcriptome and immune sequencing. Study context: R-ISS stage counts were about 8 for I, 15 to 20 for II, about seven for III. TCR-mapped reads were about 4 to 11 million with IR-seq versus roughly 85 to 1,400 with RNA-seq.

The library was built from 400 ng RNA with molecular barcoded adaptors for alpha/delta and beta/gamma chains. MiXCR, applied by TCRdb to the reads, yields one record per CDR3 protein. The sample holds tens of thousands of distinct CDR3 sequences, around 15% seen once. This clonotype has ten or more counts. The germline V gene encodes CDR1 MNHEY and CDR2 SMNVEV (reference sequence). V was trimmed by 5 bases and J by 0 bases, leaving 10 bases between them. This CDR3 has 15 amino acids. This chain uses TRBV27 with TRBJ2-2; D tentatively fits TRBD1 or TRBD2 (5 bases each). Material for sequencing was a population of CD138-negative cells sorted from bone marrow. This receptor was identified in a donor over 35 with multiple myeloma. CDR3: CASSRDRSNTGELFF. The CDR3 region has the DNA TGTGCCAGCAGTCGGGACCGTTCGAACACCGGGGAGCTGTTTTTT.